The text below deals with one T cell receptor beta chain. This entry comes from a study of cytomegalovirus exposure and HLA in healthy donors. The CDR3 contains 12 residues. CDR1 and CDR2 from the germline V gene are MNHNS and SASEGT. V lost 10 bases to trimming and J lost 4 bases, with 13 bases between them. Produced via immunoSEQ multiplex PCR; TCRdb's table is partial and in-frame only. The sample yields some 310,000 clones, approximately 88% seen once. The chain links TRBV6-1 to TRBJ1-2; D not certain. The sequence was obtained from a young man in good health and CMV-seronegative. Sequenced sample: PBMCs. CDR3 bases: TGTGCCACCGAGAGGCGCGGCTATGGCTACACCTTC. Residues: CATERRGYGYTF.